This TCR beta chain appears in the sequencing data of a study of identical twins. Losses at the gene ends were 5 bases for V and 9 bases for J; bases not matched to a gene: 13. The V gene's germline CDR1 is SGHVS and CDR2 FNYEAQ. This CDR3 has 16 residues. TCRdb reprocessed the 5' RACE reads via MiXCR and lists one record per CDR3 protein. Altogether 420,000 or so distinct CDR3 sequences are present, about 18% being singletons, with the ten largest covering roughly 12%. This clonotype originated in a man between 45 and 60 years old in good health. Sequencing was performed on naive T cells sorted from blood. The chain has TRBV7-6 and TRBJ2-2; 9 bases match TRBD2. For the CDR3, the DNA is TGTGCCAGCAGCCTCCGCTCTAGCGGGAATTTCAGGGAGCTGTTTTTT. Translating it yields CASSLRSSGNFRELFF.